Presented here are 21 T cell receptor beta chains from one specimen sequenced in a study of immune cell composition in non-small cell lung cancer. Clones were sequenced by immunoSEQ multiplex PCR, and TCRdb holds only the in-frame ones, with some missing. The sample includes about 4,500 clones, about 65% of them seen just once. Normal lung was taken at the farthest possible site, at least 3 cm from tumour. The specimen was non-adjacent lung tissue. These receptors came from a human donor with non-small cell lung cancer.

The rearrangement links TRBV10-3 to TRBJ1-1; D uncertain. Germline V gives CDR1 ENHRY, CDR2 SYGVKD. This CDR3 comprises 11 residues. V lost 4 bases and J 1 base, leaving 1 base between the germline ends. CDR3 sequence: CAISANTEAFF. CDR3 coding DNA: TGTGCCATCAGTGCGAACACTGAAGCTTTCTTT.

The chain carries TRBV7-9 and TRBJ2-7, with D perhaps TRBD2 (6 bases). The CDR3 contains 14 residues. Germline CDR1 SEHNR, CDR2 FQNEAQ (reference sequence). Trimming pared 8 bases from V and 3 bases from J, leaving 17 bases between. DNA of the CDR3: TGTGCCAGCTCAAATCGGGGGACCTTCTACGAGCAGTACTTC. This encodes CASSNRGTFYEQYF.

The CDR3 reads CASSLRMGSSGNTIYF. The DNA for the CDR3 is TGCGCCAGCAGCTTGCGAATGGGGAGCTCTGGAAACACCATATATTTT. The chain carries TRBV5-1 and TRBJ1-3; D is undetermined. V lost 1 base to trimming and J lost 0 bases, with 11 bases between them. CDR1 SGHRS and CDR2 YFSETQ come from the germline V gene. This CDR3 has 16 residues.

The chain employs TRBV6-6 and TRBJ1-5, with D unclear. Germline V CDR1 and CDR2: MNHNY, SVGAGI (reference sequence). The CDR3 has 12 residues. Trimming removed 7 bases from V and 5 bases from J, with 9 bases in between. In DNA, the CDR3 is TGTGCCAGCAAAGTAGGCGATCAGCCCCAGCATTTT. This translates into CASKVGDQPQHF.

In its sample, this clone was seen a few times. This chain connects TRBV11-1 to TRBJ2-2, with 7 bases lining up with TRBD2. V was clipped by 2 bases and J by 0 bases; unmatched bases: 3. There are 16 residues in the CDR3. Germline CDR1 and CDR2: SGHAT and FQDESV (reference sequence). CDR3 sequence reads: CASSLYRGANTGELFF. Here the CDR3 DNA reads TGTGCCAGCAGCTTATATCGGGGGGCGAACACCGGGGAGCTGTTTTTT.

The chain combines TRBV27 with TRBJ2-7, with D possibly TRBD2 on 6 matching bases. The CDR3 sequence is 14 residues long. Germline CDR1 reads MNHEY; CDR2 reads SMNVEV (reference sequence). V lost 2 bases and J lost 7, with 15 bases in between. CDR3 region: CASSLMSGVGEQYF. The CDR3 coding sequence is TGTGCCAGCAGTTTAATGTCGGGGGTGGGTGAGCAGTACTTC.

This sequence joins TRBV19 and TRBJ2-5, with no clear D. Trimming took 3 bases from V and 5 from J, leaving 4 bases between them. The CDR3 covers 11 residues. The germline V gene has CDR1 LNHDA and CDR2 SQIVND (reference sequence). CDR3 DNA: TGTGCCAGTAGTATCTCTGAGACCCAGTACTTC. Amino acid sequence: CASSISETQYF.

This chain connects TRBV10-2 to TRBJ2-5; no definite D call. V gave up 4 bases and J gave up 2 bases, with 11 bases separating them. Germline CDR1 reads WSHSY; CDR2 reads SAAADI. The CDR3 has 14 amino acids. CDR3 DNA sequence: TGCGCCAGCAGTGCCCTGGGGTCGCAAGAGACCCAGTACTTC. Residues: CASSALGSQETQYF.

V and J are TRBV19 and TRBJ2-5, with 13 bases fitting TRBD2. V lost 4 bases to trimming and J lost 5 bases; unmatched junction nucleotides: 7. This CDR3 is 16 amino acids long. The germline gives CDR1 LNHDA, CDR2 SQIVND (reference sequence). The CDR3, as DNA: TGTGCCAGTAGTAAGACTAGCGGGGGGCCAGTGGAGACCCAGTACTTC. Amino acids: CASSKTSGGPVETQYF.

The chain couples TRBV5-1 to TRBJ2-7; no reliable D call. The length of the CDR3 is 14 residues. Trimming pared 0 bases from V and 0 bases from J, leaving 7 bases between. CDR1 is SGHRS, CDR2 YFSETQ, per germline. The CDR3 protein is CASSLEPNSYEQYF. The CDR3 region has the DNA TGCGCCAGCAGCTTGGAACCGAACTCCTACGAGCAGTACTTC.

The chain joins TRBV7-2 to TRBJ2-1; TRBD2 matches at 10 bases. The CDR3 consists of 16 residues. V shed 1 base, J shed 5 bases, and the junction held 5 bases outside the gene matches. The germline CDR1 and CDR2 sequences are SGHTA and FQGNSA. The CDR3 here is CASSLGAAGGNNEQFF. In nucleotides, the CDR3 is TGTGCCAGCAGCTTAGGGGCAGCGGGGGGGAACAATGAGCAGTTCTTC.

V gene TRBV5-1 combines with J gene TRBJ1-4; TRBD1 might be the D (6 bases). V lost 0 bases and J 6 bases, leaving 9 bases between the germline ends. The CDR3 has 14 residues. Germline loops: CDR1 SGHRS, CDR2 YFSETQ. As DNA, the CDR3 is TGCGCCAGCAGCTTGGACAGGGCGGATGAAAAACTGTTTTTT. Translated, it gives CASSLDRADEKLFF.

The rearrangement uses TRBV5-1 and TRBJ2-2; TRBD2 is a possible D gene (7 bases). The CDR3 has 17 residues. The ends were cut back, 0 bases at V and 0 bases at J, with 12 bases in the middle. Germline CDR1 reads SGHRS; CDR2 reads YFSETQ. CDR3 sequence (DNA): TGCGCCAGCAGCTTGGCGGGGGGCCCTGCGAACACCGGGGAGCTGTTTTTT. Protein: CASSLAGGPANTGELFF.

This chain connects TRBV7-6 to TRBJ2-5; 7 nucleotides match TRBD2. CDR1 SGHVS and CDR2 FNYEAQ come from the germline V gene. The trim removed 4 bases at V and 9 bases at J, leaving 8 bases unmatched. The CDR3 totals 13 residues. The CDR3 sequence: CASSSNGGSSQYF. The CDR3 DNA reads as TGTGCCAGCAGCTCCAACGGGGGGAGTTCCCAGTACTTC.

The gene calls are TRBV19 and TRBJ2-1; unclear D gene. Germline V gene data show CDR1 as LNHDA and CDR2 as SQIVND (reference sequence). Trimming took 7 bases from V and 0 from J, leaving 13 bases between them. The CDR3 sequence is 15 residues long. In DNA, the CDR3 is TGTGCCAGTAACGACGGTGCGAGCTCCTACAATGAGCAGTTCTTC. Translation gives CASNDGASSYNEQFF.

The chain links TRBV11-2 to TRBJ2-4, with 8 bases lining up with TRBD2. The length of the CDR3 is 14 residues. Trimming cost V 1 base and J 7 bases; bases outside gene matches: 3. Germline V gene lookup returns CDR1 SGHAT and CDR2 FQNNGV. CDR3 DNA sequence: TGTGCCAGCAGCTTAGCGGGGGGGAGTAACATTCAGTACTTC. Translating gives CASSLAGGSNIQYF.

V and J are TRBV28 and TRBJ2-4; D is undetermined. The CDR3 sequence is 15 residues long. Germline V gene data show CDR1 as MDHEN and CDR2 as SYDVKM. V was shortened by 7 bases and J by 3 bases, with 16 bases between the two germline ends. The CDR3 DNA is TGTGCCAGCATATTACCGGCCCTGGGCAAAAACATTCAGTACTTC. Translating it yields CASILPALGKNIQYF.

V is TRBV9 and J is TRBJ1-2, with D unresolved. The CDR3 is 14 amino acids. V lost 0 bases to trimming and J lost 4 bases, with 10 bases between them. From germline, CDR1 is SGDLS and CDR2 YYNGEE. CDR3 amino acids: CASSVAGDSYGYTF. In nucleotides, the CDR3 is TGTGCCAGCAGCGTAGCCGGGGATAGCTATGGCTACACCTTC.

V and J are TRBV10-2 and TRBJ1-6, with 9 bases lining up with TRBD1. Germline V CDR1 and CDR2: WSHSY, SAAADI. J lost 10 bases, V lost 2 bases, and 6 bases had no gene match. The CDR3 loop spans 15 amino acids. The DNA for the CDR3 is TGCGCCAGCAGTGAGCGGGACAGGGTGCGGTCACCCCTCCACTTT. It specifies CASSERDRVRSPLHF.

The chain links TRBV7-6 to TRBJ1-1; D remains ambiguous. The CDR3 consists of 13 residues. The germline gives CDR1 SGHVS, CDR2 FNYEAQ. The ends were cut back, 4 bases at V and 4 bases at J, with 10 bases in the middle. The CDR3 DNA sequence: TGTGCCAGCAGCTCCCTGAGGTCCACTGAAGCTTTCTTT. It translates to CASSSLRSTEAFF.

This chain uses TRBV6-1 with TRBJ1-6; TRBD1 is a possible D gene (5 bases). The CDR3 is 13 residues long. Germline V gives CDR1 MNHNS, CDR2 SASEGT. Trimming removed 6 bases at V and 7 bases at J, with 10 bases between. The CDR3 sequence: CASRWDDNSPLHF. CDR3 DNA: TGTGCCAGCAGGTGGGACGACAATTCACCCCTCCACTTT.